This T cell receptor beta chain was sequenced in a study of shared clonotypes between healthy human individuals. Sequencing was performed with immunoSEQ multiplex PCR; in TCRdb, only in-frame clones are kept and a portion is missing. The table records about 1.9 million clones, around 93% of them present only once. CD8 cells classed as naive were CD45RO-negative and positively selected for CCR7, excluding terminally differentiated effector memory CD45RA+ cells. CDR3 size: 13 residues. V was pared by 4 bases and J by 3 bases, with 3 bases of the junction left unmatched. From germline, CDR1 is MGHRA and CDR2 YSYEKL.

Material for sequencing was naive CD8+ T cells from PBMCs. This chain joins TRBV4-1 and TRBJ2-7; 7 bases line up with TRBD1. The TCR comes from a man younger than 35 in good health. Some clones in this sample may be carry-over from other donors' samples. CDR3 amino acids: CASSPDRVYEQYF. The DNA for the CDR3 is TGCGCCAGCAGCCCCGACAGGGTCTACGAGCAGTACTTC.